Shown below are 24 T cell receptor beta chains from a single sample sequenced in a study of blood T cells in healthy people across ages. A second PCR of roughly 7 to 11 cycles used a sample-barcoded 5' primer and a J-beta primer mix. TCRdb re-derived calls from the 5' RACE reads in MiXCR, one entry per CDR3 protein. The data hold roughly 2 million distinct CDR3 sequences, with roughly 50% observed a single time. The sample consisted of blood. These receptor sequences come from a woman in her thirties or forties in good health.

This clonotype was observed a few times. The CDR3 protein is CATSRDGGTLEQFF. The CDR3 DNA is TGTGCCACCAGCAGAGACGGGGGGACGCTAGAGCAGTTCTTC. The chain combines TRBV15 with TRBJ2-1; 7 nucleotides match TRBD2. The germline V gene encodes CDR1 LNHNV and CDR2 YYDKDF (reference sequence). The CDR3 runs 14 residues. V trimming: 0 bases; J trimming: 10 bases; junction bases outside the gene matches: 6. The full variable domain, in which reference TRBV15 and TRBJ2-1 provide the parts outside the CDR3, is DAMVIQNPRYQVTQFGKPVTLSCSQTLNHNVMYWYQQKSSQAPKLLFHYYDKDFNNEADTPDNFQSRRPNTSFCFLDIRSPGLGDTAMYLCATSRDGGTLEQFFGPGTRLTVL.

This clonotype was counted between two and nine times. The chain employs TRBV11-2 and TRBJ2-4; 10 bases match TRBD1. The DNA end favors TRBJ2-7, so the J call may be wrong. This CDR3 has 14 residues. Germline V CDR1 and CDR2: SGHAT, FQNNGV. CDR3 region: CASRVGQGAYEQYF. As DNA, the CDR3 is TGTGCCAGCAGAGTAGGACAGGGGGCCTACGAGCAGTACTTC.

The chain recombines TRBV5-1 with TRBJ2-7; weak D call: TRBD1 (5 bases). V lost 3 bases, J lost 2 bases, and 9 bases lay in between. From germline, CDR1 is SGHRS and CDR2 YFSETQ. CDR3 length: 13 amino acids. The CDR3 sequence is CASSYDSAYEQYF. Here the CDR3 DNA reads TGCGCCAGCAGCTACGACAGCGCCTACGAGCAGTACTTC.

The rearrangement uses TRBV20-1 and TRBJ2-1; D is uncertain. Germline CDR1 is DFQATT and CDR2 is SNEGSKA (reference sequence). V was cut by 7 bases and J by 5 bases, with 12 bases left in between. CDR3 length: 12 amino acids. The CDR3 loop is CSVPRLDNEQFF. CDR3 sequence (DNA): TGCAGTGTTCCGCGACTTGACAATGAGCAGTTCTTC.

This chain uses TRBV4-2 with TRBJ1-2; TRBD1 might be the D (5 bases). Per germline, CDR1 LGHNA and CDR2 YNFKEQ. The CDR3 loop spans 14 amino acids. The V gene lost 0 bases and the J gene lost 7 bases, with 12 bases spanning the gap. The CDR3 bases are TGTGCCAGCAGCCAAGACGTCCAGGGTTTTGGCTACACCTTC. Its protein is CASSQDVQGFGYTF.

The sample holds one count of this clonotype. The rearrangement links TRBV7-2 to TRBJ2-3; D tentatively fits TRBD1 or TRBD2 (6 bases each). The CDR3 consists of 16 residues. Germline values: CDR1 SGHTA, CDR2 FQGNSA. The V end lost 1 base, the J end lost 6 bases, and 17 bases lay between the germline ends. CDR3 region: CASSLVGRQAIDTQYF. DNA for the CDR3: TGTGCCAGCAGCTTAGTCGGGAGACAGGCGATTGATACGCAGTATTTT.

DNA for the CDR3: TGTGCCAGCAGCTTATTGGGTGAACGTCAAGAGACCCAGTACTTC. Encoded protein: CASSLLGERQETQYF. The V gene is TRBV7-2, the J gene TRBJ2-5; D remains unclear. Trimming took 2 bases from V and 2 from J, leaving 12 bases between them. The CDR3 is made up of 15 amino acids. CDR1 and CDR2 (germline): SGHTA, FQGNSA. Using reference TRBV7-2 and TRBJ2-5 for the parts outside the CDR3, the full variable domain is GAGVSQSPSNKVTEKGKDVELRCDPISGHTALYWYRQSLGQGLEFLIYFQGNSAPDKSGLPSDRFSAERTGGSVSTLTIQRTQQEDSAVYLCASSLLGERQETQYFGPGTRLLVL.

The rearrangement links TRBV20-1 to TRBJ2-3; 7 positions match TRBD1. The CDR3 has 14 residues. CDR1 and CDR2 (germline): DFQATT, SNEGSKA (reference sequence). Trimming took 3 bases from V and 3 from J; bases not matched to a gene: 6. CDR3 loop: CSARATGPTDTQYF. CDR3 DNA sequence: TGCAGTGCTAGGGCGACAGGGCCGACAGATACGCAGTATTTT.

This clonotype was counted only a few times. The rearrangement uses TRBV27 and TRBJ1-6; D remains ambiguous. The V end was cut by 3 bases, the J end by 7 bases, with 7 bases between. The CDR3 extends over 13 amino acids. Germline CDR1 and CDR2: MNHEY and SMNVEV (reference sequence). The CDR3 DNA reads TGTGCCAGCAGTTTGGTGCCAAATTCACCCCTCCACTTT. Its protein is CASSLVPNSPLHF.

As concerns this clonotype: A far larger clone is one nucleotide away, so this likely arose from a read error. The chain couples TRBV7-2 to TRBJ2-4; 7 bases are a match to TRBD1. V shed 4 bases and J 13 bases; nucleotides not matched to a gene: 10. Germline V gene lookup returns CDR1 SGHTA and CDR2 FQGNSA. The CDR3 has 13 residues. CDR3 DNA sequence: TGTGCCAGCAGCTCGGGACAGAGCTACGGGCAGTACTTC. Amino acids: CASSSGQSYGQYF.

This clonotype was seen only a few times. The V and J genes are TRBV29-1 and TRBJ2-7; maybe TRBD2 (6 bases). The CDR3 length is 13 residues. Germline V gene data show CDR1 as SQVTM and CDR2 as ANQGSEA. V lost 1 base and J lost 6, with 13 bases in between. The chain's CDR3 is CSVEGVGGGEQYF. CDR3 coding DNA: TGCAGCGTTGAAGGGGTGGGGGGAGGCGAGCAGTACTTC.

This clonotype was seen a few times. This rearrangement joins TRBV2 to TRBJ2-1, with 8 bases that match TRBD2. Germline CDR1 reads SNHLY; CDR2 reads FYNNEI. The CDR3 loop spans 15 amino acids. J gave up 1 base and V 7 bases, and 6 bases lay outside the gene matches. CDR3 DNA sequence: TGTGCCAGCACCGAGACTAGCGCTTCCTACAATGAGCAGTTCTTC. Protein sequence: CASTETSASYNEQFF.

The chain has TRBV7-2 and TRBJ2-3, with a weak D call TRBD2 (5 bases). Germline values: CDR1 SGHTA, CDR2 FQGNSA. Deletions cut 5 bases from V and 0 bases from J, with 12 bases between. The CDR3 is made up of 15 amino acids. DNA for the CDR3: TGTGCCAGCAGCCCAGCGGCCTCTAGCACAGATACGCAGTATTTT. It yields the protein CASSPAASSTDTQYF.

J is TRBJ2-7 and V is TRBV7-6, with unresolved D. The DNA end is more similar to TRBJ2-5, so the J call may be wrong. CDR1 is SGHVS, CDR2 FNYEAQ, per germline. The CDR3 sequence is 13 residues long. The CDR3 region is CASSPMSQETQYF. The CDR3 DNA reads TGTGCCAGCAGCCCCATGTCACAAGAGACCCAGTACTTC.

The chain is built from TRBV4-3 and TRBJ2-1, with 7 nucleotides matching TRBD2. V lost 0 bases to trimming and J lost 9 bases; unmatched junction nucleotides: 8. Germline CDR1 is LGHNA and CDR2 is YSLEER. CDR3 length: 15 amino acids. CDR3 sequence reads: CASSQEQLARAEQFF. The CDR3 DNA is TGCGCCAGCAGCCAAGAGCAACTAGCGAGGGCTGAGCAGTTCTTC.

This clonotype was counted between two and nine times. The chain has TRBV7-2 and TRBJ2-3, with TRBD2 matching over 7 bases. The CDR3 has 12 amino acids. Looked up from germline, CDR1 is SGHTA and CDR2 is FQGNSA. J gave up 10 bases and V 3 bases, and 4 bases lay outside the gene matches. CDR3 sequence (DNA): TGTGCCAGCAGCTTGACTAGCCAGGCGCAGTATTTT. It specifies CASSLTSQAQYF.

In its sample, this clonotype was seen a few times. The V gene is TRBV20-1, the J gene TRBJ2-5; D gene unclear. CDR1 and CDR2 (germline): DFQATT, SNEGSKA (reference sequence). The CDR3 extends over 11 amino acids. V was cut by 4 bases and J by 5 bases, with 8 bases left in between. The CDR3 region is CSATVGETQYF. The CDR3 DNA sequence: TGCAGTGCTACCGTAGGGGAGACCCAGTACTTC.

The CDR3 loop reads CASSAALGTGASTDTQYF. The CDR3 nucleotides read TGTGCCAGCAGCGCAGCACTTGGGACTGGTGCTAGCACAGATACGCAGTATTTT. The gene calls are TRBV28 and TRBJ2-3; tentatively, D is TRBD2 (6 bases). CDR1 and CDR2 from the germline V gene are MDHEN and SYDVKM. Trimming pared 6 bases from V and 0 bases from J, leaving 22 bases between. The CDR3 sequence is 18 residues long.

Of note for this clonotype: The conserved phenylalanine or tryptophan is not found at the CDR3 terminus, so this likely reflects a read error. CDR3 nucleotide sequence: TGTGCCAGCAGCTTAGGCCCAGAAGGGGATACGCAGTATTCT. This encodes CASSLGPEGDTQYS. The gene calls are TRBV7-6 and TRBJ2-3; D gene ambiguous. The CDR3 has 14 residues. CDR1 and CDR2 (germline): SGHVS, FNYEAQ. V dropped 1 base and J dropped 6 bases, with 11 bases sitting between them.

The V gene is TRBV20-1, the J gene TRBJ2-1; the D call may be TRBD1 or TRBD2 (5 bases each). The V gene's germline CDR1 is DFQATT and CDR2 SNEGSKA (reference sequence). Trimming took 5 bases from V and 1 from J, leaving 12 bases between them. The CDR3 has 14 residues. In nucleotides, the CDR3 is TGCAGTGCTCCGACAGCGGCGTCCTACAATGAGCAGTTCTTC. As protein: CSAPTAASYNEQFF.

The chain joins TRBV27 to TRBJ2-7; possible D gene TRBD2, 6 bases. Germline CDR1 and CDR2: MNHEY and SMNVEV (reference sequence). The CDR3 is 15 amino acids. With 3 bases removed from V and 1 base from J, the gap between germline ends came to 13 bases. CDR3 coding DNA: TGTGCCAGCAGTTTGTCGTACGGGGGATCCTACGAGCAGTACTTC. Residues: CASSLSYGGSYEQYF.

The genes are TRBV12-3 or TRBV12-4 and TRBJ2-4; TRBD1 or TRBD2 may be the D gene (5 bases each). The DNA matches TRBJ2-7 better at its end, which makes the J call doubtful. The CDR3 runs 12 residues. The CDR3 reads CASSPGPPEQYF. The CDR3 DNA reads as TGTGCCAGCAGCCCGGGACCCCCCGAGCAGTACTTC.

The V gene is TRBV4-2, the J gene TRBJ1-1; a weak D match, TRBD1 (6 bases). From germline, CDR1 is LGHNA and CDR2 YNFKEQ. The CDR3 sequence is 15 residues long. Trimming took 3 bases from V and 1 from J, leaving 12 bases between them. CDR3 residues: CASSHVGDTNTEAFF. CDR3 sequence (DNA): TGTGCCAGCAGCCATGTGGGGGACACGAACACTGAAGCTTTCTTT.

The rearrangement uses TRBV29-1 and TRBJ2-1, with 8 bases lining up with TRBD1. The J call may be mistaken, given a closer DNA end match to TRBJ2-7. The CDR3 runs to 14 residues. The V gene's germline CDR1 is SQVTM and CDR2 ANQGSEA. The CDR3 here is CSVFDRGKYNEQYF. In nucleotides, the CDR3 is TGCAGCGTATTCGACAGGGGTAAATACAATGAGCAGTACTTC.